A selection of T cell receptor beta chains follows, all from one sample in a study of response to subunit inactivated influenza vaccine. TCRdb reprocessed the RT-PCR reads via MiXCR and lists one record per CDR3 protein. The table includes approximately 290,000 distinct CDR3 sequences, approximately 21% detected once. This material consisted of PBMCs from blood, taken less than 22 months after vaccination. Receptors originate from a man aged 45 to 70 who received an inactivated influenza vaccine. The CDR3 runs from the conserved cysteine through the conserved F or W. The order of the fields is J gene, V gene, CDR3 length, clone size, CDR3 protein. Some rows mark clone size as missing; the rest say once, few, many or name a class of expanded clone.

j_call: TRBJ1-1
v_call: TRBV28
cdr3_length: 14
clone_size: many
cdr3_aa: CASSFGTVNTEAFF

j_call: TRBJ2-7
v_call: TRBV12-3/TRBV12-4
cdr3_length: 11
clone_size: NA
cdr3_aa: CASAQEDEQYF

j_call: TRBJ2-7
v_call: TRBV6-1
cdr3_length: 13
clone_size: NA
cdr3_aa: CASSGGQTYEQYF

j_call: TRBJ2-1
v_call: TRBV10-3
cdr3_length: 17
clone_size: NA
cdr3_aa: CAISEQPAGGPSGEQFF

j_call: TRBJ2-5
v_call: TRBV2
cdr3_length: 14
clone_size: few
cdr3_aa: CASSGDRYQETQYF

j_call: TRBJ1-6
v_call: TRBV12-3/TRBV12-4
cdr3_length: 14
clone_size: NA
cdr3_aa: CASREQGGNSPLHF

j_call: TRBJ2-1
v_call: TRBV7-9
cdr3_length: 14
clone_size: many
cdr3_aa: CASSLGGPYNEQFF

j_call: TRBJ1-3
v_call: TRBV6-5
cdr3_length: 14
clone_size: many
cdr3_aa: CASSQLVPGNTIYF

j_call: TRBJ1-3
v_call: TRBV18
cdr3_length: 17
clone_size: NA
cdr3_aa: CASSPPSVDPSGSTIYF

j_call: TRBJ2-4
v_call: TRBV20-1
cdr3_length: 14
clone_size: few
cdr3_aa: CSARVGIRVDIQYF

j_call: TRBJ1-6
v_call: TRBV20-1
cdr3_length: 12
clone_size: NA
cdr3_aa: CSAGNRGSPLHF

j_call: TRBJ1-3
v_call: TRBV5-1
cdr3_length: 14
clone_size: few
cdr3_aa: CASSQYSSGNTIYF

j_call: TRBJ1-1
v_call: TRBV28
cdr3_length: 14
clone_size: few
cdr3_aa: CASSRDRIASEAFF

j_call: TRBJ1-2
v_call: TRBV3-1
cdr3_length: 15
clone_size: few
cdr3_aa: CASSQYGHGGYGYTF

j_call: TRBJ2-2
v_call: TRBV4-3
cdr3_length: 16
clone_size: NA
cdr3_aa: CASSQDDRGNTGELFF

j_call: TRBJ1-6
v_call: TRBV6-1
cdr3_length: 15
clone_size: few
cdr3_aa: CASSETGYYNSPLHF

j_call: TRBJ2-3
v_call: TRBV10-3
cdr3_length: 12
clone_size: few
cdr3_aa: CAIGGGTDTQYF

j_call: TRBJ1-2
v_call: TRBV6-1
cdr3_length: 13
clone_size: many
cdr3_aa: CASSIDGDYGYTF

j_call: TRBJ1-1
v_call: TRBV12-3/TRBV12-4
cdr3_length: 13
clone_size: NA
cdr3_aa: CASSLRGRAEAFF

j_call: TRBJ2-2
v_call: TRBV30
cdr3_length: 14
clone_size: NA
cdr3_aa: CAWQGLAYSGELFF

j_call: TRBJ1-5
v_call: TRBV4-2
cdr3_length: 15
clone_size: many
cdr3_aa: CASSLSQGRNQPQHF

j_call: TRBJ2-1
v_call: TRBV15
cdr3_length: 15
clone_size: NA
cdr3_aa: CATSRGGGRVGEQFF

j_call: TRBJ1-5
v_call: TRBV18
cdr3_length: 14
clone_size: many
cdr3_aa: CASSPSPTGQPQHF

j_call: TRBJ2-5
v_call: TRBV10-1
cdr3_length: 14
clone_size: few
cdr3_aa: CASSATSGEETQYF

j_call: TRBJ2-5
v_call: TRBV24-1
cdr3_length: 15
clone_size: NA
cdr3_aa: CATSDSTGAQETQYF

j_call: TRBJ1-2
v_call: TRBV6-5
cdr3_length: 17
clone_size: few
cdr3_aa: CASSYGGGLTGLYGYTF

j_call: TRBJ1-6
v_call: TRBV29-1
cdr3_length: 14
clone_size: many
cdr3_aa: CSGPGSSYNSPLHF

j_call: TRBJ2-5
v_call: TRBV7-9
cdr3_length: 15
clone_size: few
cdr3_aa: CASSPGKALQETQYF

j_call: TRBJ1-1
v_call: TRBV3-1
cdr3_length: 13
clone_size: few
cdr3_aa: CASSQQGTPEAFF

j_call: TRBJ1-4
v_call: TRBV29-1
cdr3_length: 13
clone_size: few
cdr3_aa: CSAQGTGSEKLFF

j_call: TRBJ2-4
v_call: TRBV7-9
cdr3_length: 14
clone_size: few
cdr3_aa: CASSLSKGESIQYF

j_call: TRBJ2-1
v_call: TRBV11-2
cdr3_length: 11
clone_size: NA
cdr3_aa: CASSLMNEQFF

j_call: TRBJ2-1
v_call: TRBV12-3/TRBV12-4
cdr3_length: 17
clone_size: NA
cdr3_aa: CASSLAIFWGSYNEQFF

j_call: TRBJ2-5
v_call: TRBV7-6
cdr3_length: 12
clone_size: NA
cdr3_aa: CASSVWDSQQYF

j_call: TRBJ2-2
v_call: TRBV10-3
cdr3_length: 14
clone_size: NA
cdr3_aa: CAISEAGGTGELFF

j_call: TRBJ1-5
v_call: TRBV12-3/TRBV12-4
cdr3_length: 14
clone_size: many
cdr3_aa: CASSRTTETRPQHF

j_call: TRBJ1-6
v_call: TRBV3-1
cdr3_length: 15
clone_size: few
cdr3_aa: CASSQVSGMGSPLHF

j_call: TRBJ1-4
v_call: TRBV15
cdr3_length: 13
clone_size: few
cdr3_aa: CATSRGQNEKLFF

j_call: TRBJ2-7
v_call: TRBV11-2
cdr3_length: 13
clone_size: NA
cdr3_aa: CASSLPGSHEQYF

j_call: TRBJ2-5
v_call: TRBV6-1
cdr3_length: 15
clone_size: NA
cdr3_aa: CASGTSGRGQETQYF

j_call: TRBJ2-3
v_call: TRBV4-2
cdr3_length: 16
clone_size: few
cdr3_aa: CASSPADALPVDTQYF

j_call: TRBJ1-5
v_call: TRBV20-1
cdr3_length: 15
clone_size: few
cdr3_aa: CSAREARALNQPQHF

j_call: TRBJ2-1
v_call: TRBV5-6
cdr3_length: 14
clone_size: many
cdr3_aa: CASSSDRLYNEQFF

j_call: TRBJ2-7
v_call: TRBV2
cdr3_length: 15
clone_size: few
cdr3_aa: CASSLSWSWDYEQYF

j_call: TRBJ1-5
v_call: TRBV7-2
cdr3_length: 15
clone_size: many
cdr3_aa: CASSASGLNNQPQHF

j_call: TRBJ1-1
v_call: TRBV27
cdr3_length: 14
clone_size: NA
cdr3_aa: CASSSTTGAPEAFF

j_call: TRBJ1-1
v_call: TRBV5-1
cdr3_length: 16
clone_size: NA
cdr3_aa: CASSLSPGAENTEAFF